Shown below are 26 T cell receptor beta chains from a single sample sequenced in a study of T cell responses to AZD1222 COVID-19 vaccine. Generated by immunoSEQ multiplex PCR, the TCRdb table keeps only in-frame clones and is missing some. The data contain 90,000 to 100,000 clones, about nine tenths of them singletons. Material: peripheral blood, obtained 28 days after the second AZD1222 dose. The source of these receptors is an adult who received the AZD1222 COVID-19 vaccine.

V and J are TRBV5-5 and TRBJ1-1; D not resolved. Per germline, CDR1 SGHKS and CDR2 YYEKEE (reference sequence). The CDR3 is 14 residues long. V was cut by 4 bases and J by 4 bases, with 14 bases left in between. CDR3 amino acids: CASSPYISVTEAFF. The CDR3 nucleotides are TGTGCCAGCAGCCCGTACATCAGCGTCACTGAAGCTTTCTTT.

The CDR3 region has the DNA TGTGCCAGCAGCTCCGTAGCGGGAGTTGCAGATACGCAGTATTTT. It yields the protein CASSSVAGVADTQYF. This rearrangement joins TRBV7-2 to TRBJ2-3, with 9 positions matching TRBD2. The CDR3 sequence is 15 residues long. Trimming cost V 4 bases and J 4 bases; bases outside gene matches: 6. CDR1 is SGHTA and CDR2 is FQGNSA in the germline V gene.

The chain recombines TRBV6-5 with TRBJ2-1; possibly TRBD1 for D (6 bases). V lost 9 bases and J 6 bases, leaving 21 bases between the germline ends. The germline V gene encodes CDR1 MNHEY and CDR2 SVGAGI. This CDR3 is 15 amino acids long. This CDR3 reads CASSSGTSGANEQFF. In DNA form, the CDR3 reads TGTGCCAGTAGCTCCGGGACATCAGGTGCCAATGAGCAGTTCTTC.

The CDR3 here is CASSSLNINSDTQYF. Written as DNA, the CDR3 is TGTGCCAGCAGTTCCCTCAATATCAATTCGGATACGCAGTATTTT. The chain joins TRBV11-2 to TRBJ2-3, with D uncertain. The germline CDR1 and CDR2 sequences are SGHAT and FQNNGV. The CDR3 spans 15 residues. Between the trimmed V and J ends, which lost 6 bases and 6 bases, there was a span of 19 bases.

This sequence joins TRBV6-1 and TRBJ2-3; 13 bases are a match to TRBD2. From germline, CDR1 is MNHNS and CDR2 SASEGT. J gave up 3 bases and V 4 bases, and 4 bases lay outside the gene matches. The CDR3 is 16 residues long. CDR3 DNA: TGTGCCAGCAGTGGACAACTAGCGGGAGGGACAGATACGCAGTATTTT. It is translated as CASSGQLAGGTDTQYF.

The rearrangement uses TRBV28 and TRBJ1-1, with D possibly being TRBD1 (6 bases). The germline V gene has CDR1 MDHEN and CDR2 SYDVKM. This CDR3 region has 15 residues. Trimming cost V 5 bases and J 5 bases, with 18 bases left between them. The CDR3 sequence: CASSPMGAGVTEAFF. CDR3 nucleotides: TGTGCCAGCAGTCCAATGGGAGCAGGGGTGACTGAAGCTTTCTTT.

This rearrangement joins TRBV6-5 to TRBJ2-7; D not resolved. Germline V lookup: CDR1 MNHEY, CDR2 SVGAGI. V lost 2 bases and J 6 bases, leaving 5 bases between the germline ends. The CDR3 loop spans 11 amino acids. CDR3 in amino acids: CASSYTREQYF. The CDR3 DNA is TGTGCCAGCAGTTACACACGCGAGCAGTACTTC.

DNA of the CDR3: TGTGCCAGCAGCCAGGGGGCCTACTTTCCAGCCCCGGGAGAGACCCAGTACTTC. Residues: CASSQGAYFPAPGETQYF. The V gene is TRBV5-4, the J gene TRBJ2-5; 8 positions match TRBD1. CDR1 and CDR2 (germline): SGHNT, YYREEE (reference sequence). CDR3 length: 18 amino acids. V lost 4 bases to trimming and J lost 4 bases; unmatched junction nucleotides: 18.

The chain recombines TRBV3-1 (or the pseudogene TRBV3-2) with TRBJ2-7; the D is unclear. The CDR3 is 12 residues long. The ends were cut back, 1 base at V and 7 bases at J, with 8 bases in the middle. Germline lookup yields CDR1 LGHDT and CDR2 YNNKEL (reference sequence). The CDR3 is CASSQAGEEQYF. For the CDR3, the DNA is TGTGCCAGCAGCCAAGCTGGGGAAGAGCAGTACTTC.

The chain has TRBV7-6 and TRBJ2-3; 8 bases are a match to TRBD1. The V gene's germline CDR1 is SGHVS and CDR2 FNYEAQ. Trimming cost V 4 bases and J 2 bases; bases outside gene matches: 8. The CDR3 runs to 16 residues. In DNA form, the CDR3 reads TGTGCCAGCAGCTGGGCCGGGACAGGCCACACAGATACGCAGTATTTT. Its protein product is CASSWAGTGHTDTQYF.

This sequence joins TRBV5-3 and TRBJ2-6; no clear D gene. TRBV5-3 is an ORF, and what it does is uncertain. Trimming stripped 0 bases from V and 4 bases from J, with 8 bases between. This CDR3 has 15 amino acids. This chain's CDR3 is CARSLGARGANVLTF. DNA for the CDR3: TGTGCCAGAAGCTTGGGAGCCAGGGGGGCCAACGTCCTGACTTTC.

The CDR3 protein is CAWSPRGTGDTEAFF. DNA of the CDR3: TGTGCCTGGAGCCCCCGGGGTACGGGGGACACTGAAGCTTTCTTT. The chain uses TRBV30 and TRBJ1-1, with D possibly matching TRBD1 (5 bases). Trimming cost V 3 bases and J 3 bases, with 17 bases left between them. The germline V gene has CDR1 GTSNPN and CDR2 SVGIG (reference sequence). The CDR3 is 15 amino acids.

This rearrangement joins TRBV5-1 to TRBJ2-7, with 11 bases aligning to TRBD2. The junction had 5 bases not matched to a gene; V was cut back by 5 bases and J by 4 bases. The CDR3 extends over 14 amino acids. Germline-derived CDR1 and CDR2 are SGHRS and YFSETQ. The CDR3 nucleotides are TGCGCCAGCAGAACCGGGACTAGCGGTTACGAGCAGTACTTC. Amino acid sequence: CASRTGTSGYEQYF.

The chain has TRBV6-1 and TRBJ1-6; 12 bases are shared with TRBD1. Per the germline V gene, CDR1 is MNHNS and CDR2 is SASEGT. The trim removed 3 bases at V and 9 bases at J, leaving 6 bases unmatched. The CDR3 runs to 16 residues. The CDR3 DNA reads as TGTGCCAGCAGTGAGGGACAGGGGGCGAAGGGTTCACCCCTCCACTTT. It specifies CASSEGQGAKGSPLHF.

The chain is built from TRBV4-1 and TRBJ2-1; 11 bases are shared with TRBD2. Losses at the gene ends were 1 base for V and 1 base for J; bases not matched to a gene: 0. The CDR3 loop spans 16 amino acids. CDR1 MGHRA and CDR2 YSYEKL come from the germline V gene. The CDR3 coding sequence is TGCGCCAGCAGCCAAGGACTAGCGGGGTCCTACAATGAGCAGTTCTTC. This encodes CASSQGLAGSYNEQFF.

V usage is TRBV28 and J usage is TRBJ1-6; D is unclear. The CDR3 length is 13 residues. Per the germline V gene, CDR1 is MDHEN and CDR2 is SYDVKM. V was cut by 1 base and J by 7 bases, with 5 bases left in between. CDR3 nucleotide sequence: TGTGCCAGCAGTTTATTCAGGAATTCACCCCTCCACTTT. It yields the protein CASSLFRNSPLHF. The variable domain in full, completed from reference TRBV28 and TRBJ1-6, reads DVKVTQSSRYLVKRTGEKVFLECVQDMDHENMFWYRQDPGLGLRLIYFSYDVKMKEKGDIPEGYSVSREKKERFSLILESASTNQTSMYLCASSLFRNSPLHFGNGTRLTVT.

In nucleotides, the CDR3 is TGTGCCAGCAGCTTAGCTTGGCCGTCCGGGGAGCTGTTTTTT. This encodes CASSLAWPSGELFF. The J gene is TRBJ2-2, the V gene TRBV7-7, with D hard to call. CDR1 and CDR2 from the germline V gene are SSHAT and FNYEAQ (reference sequence). This CDR3 has 14 amino acids. V lost 0 bases to trimming and J lost 6 bases, with 8 bases between them. The entire variable domain, with the rest obtained from reference TRBV7-7 and TRBJ2-2, is as follows: GAGVSQSPRYKVTKRGQDVTLRCDPISSHATLYWYQQALGQGPEFLTYFNYEAQPDKSGLPSDRFSAERPEGSISTLTIQRTEQRDSAMYRCASSLAWPSGELFFGEGSRLTVL.

The chain recombines TRBV6-5 with TRBJ1-4, with D uncertain. Germline V gene sequence: CDR1 MNHEY, CDR2 SVGAGI. The CDR3 consists of 14 residues. V lost 6 bases and J lost 0, with 8 bases in between. Here the CDR3 reads CASRMGATNEKLFF. CDR3 bases: TGTGCCAGCAGAATGGGTGCAACTAATGAAAAACTGTTTTTT.

In DNA, the CDR3 is TGTGCCTGGAAGGGGTGGGAATACGGGGAGCTGTTTTTT. Translation: CAWKGWEYGELFF. The rearrangement uses TRBV30 and TRBJ2-2, with D possibly matching TRBD1 (5 bases). Trimming removed 4 bases from V and 7 bases from J, with 13 bases in between. The germline V gene has CDR1 GTSNPN and CDR2 SVGIG (reference sequence). There are 13 residues in the CDR3.

The rearrangement links TRBV2 to TRBJ2-5, with 8 bases lining up with TRBD2. Germline CDR1 is SNHLY and CDR2 is FYNNEI. Trimming at V came to 2 bases and at J to 5 bases, leaving 7 bases not matched to a gene. CDR3 length equals 15 residues. CDR3 nucleotide sequence: TGTGCCAGCAGTGAAAGGACTAGCTTCTGGGAGACCCAGTACTTC. It yields the protein CASSERTSFWETQYF.

DNA for the CDR3: TGTGCCAGCAGCTTACCTCAGGGGGCAGGTGGCTACACCTTC. It yields the protein CASSLPQGAGGYTF. The chain has TRBV5-4 and TRBJ1-2; 8 bases agree with TRBD1. The junction had 7 bases not matched to a gene; V was cut back by 2 bases and J by 7 bases. This CDR3 comprises 14 residues. CDR1 is SGHNT, CDR2 YYREEE, per germline (reference sequence).

The rearrangement joins TRBV27 to TRBJ2-7; D unclear. This CDR3 region has 16 residues. CDR1 MNHEY and CDR2 SMNVEV come from the germline V gene (reference sequence). Trimming left V 2 bases short and J 1 base short, with 15 bases between. CDR3 in amino acids: CASSLKSPESSYEQYF. CDR3 coding DNA: TGTGCCAGCAGTTTAAAATCTCCAGAAAGTTCCTACGAGCAGTACTTC.

This clone was counted a few times. The rearrangement joins TRBV21-1 to TRBJ2-7; TRBD2 is taken as the D call from the table, unchecked against the DNA. TRBV21-1 is given as a pseudogene. The CDR3 runs to 13 residues. The CDR3 loop is CASSKLLLGEQYF. For the CDR3, the DNA is TGTGCCAGCAGCAAACTTCTCCTAGGCGAGCAGTACTTC.

The genes are TRBV3-1 (or the pseudogene TRBV3-2) and TRBJ2-2; D possibly matches TRBD1 or TRBD2 (6 bases each). Trimming left V 5 bases short and J 2 bases short, with 12 bases between. This CDR3 has 15 amino acids. Germline assignment: CDR1 LGHDT and CDR2 YNNKEL (reference sequence). In nucleotides, the CDR3 is TGTGCCAGCAGCAGGGGGGTTCAAAACACCGGGGAGCTGTTTTTT. Its protein product is CASSRGVQNTGELFF.

The J gene is TRBJ1-2, the V gene TRBV21-1. TRBV21-1 is flagged as a pseudogene. The CDR3 contains 16 residues. The CDR3 DNA follows: TGTGCCAGCAGTAGTAGACCACGGGTCGATTACTATGGCTACACCTTC. The encoded protein is CASSSRPRVDYYGYTF.

This clone was found once. This chain connects TRBV19 to TRBJ2-3, with D perhaps TRBD1 (6 bases). V was cut by 9 bases and J by 3 bases, with 13 bases left in between. The germline CDR1 and CDR2 sequences are LNHDA and SQIVND (reference sequence). The CDR3 has 13 residues. The CDR3: CASEARGTDTQYF. The DNA of the CDR3 is TGTGCCAGCGAAGCCAGGGGTACAGATACGCAGTATTTT.